What follows is one T cell receptor (beta chain) and its context. Its antigen is as yet unknown. Relative to the germline gene, one junction end is altered; a read error may explain this. The read is 3 residues too short to cover the CDR3 end, so that end is filled in from the germline J gene. The sample carries other DNA sequences with the same CDR3. The data stem from a study of T cell clonality in common variable immunodeficiency. General study findings and limits: Shared TCRbeta clones were fewer between CVID subjects than controls.

This table comes from immunoSEQ multiplex PCR, and its TCRdb copy is limited to in-frame clones, with some not included. Listed for the sample are approximately 52,000 clones, none seen a single time. The CDR3 spans 17 residues. In germline, CDR1 is SGHRS, CDR2 YFSETQ. The chain links TRBV5-1 to TRBJ1-3; 8 bases match TRBD1. Sequenced sample: peripheral blood mononuclear cells. The sequence derives from a person aged 18 to 75 in good health. The DNA read from the CDR3 is TGCGCCAGCAGCTTGGAGGGACAGGATATCTCTGGAAACACA. It codes for CASSLEGQDISGNT. The whole CDR3 region reads CASSLEGQDISGNTIYF.